This TCR beta chain was observed in a study of T cell repertoires in cytomegalovirus infection. About the research overall: CMV epitopes that were recently identified and HLA-C-restricted were used alongside well-studied HLA-B-restricted ones. Signatures in public TCR beta sequences pointed to both CMV infection and matching HLA type. Study-wide results and limits: Identification of carriers of CMV plus the relevant HLA was performed using cumulative public TCR beta family frequency. Clonotypes of TCR beta that were HLA-C-restricted and CMV-specific dominated the ex vivo response.

TCRdb fed the reads into MiXCR, producing one record per CDR3 protein. Among about 920,000 distinct CDR3 sequences, roughly 31% were seen once, and the ten largest hold around 15%. Of note for this clonotype: Its antigen is unidentified.

J gave up 3 bases and V 0 bases, and 4 bases lay outside the gene matches. The CDR3 extends over 16 amino acids. This sequence was found in a human donor in good health (CMV status not recorded). Some clones in this sample may be carry-over from other donors' samples. The chain uses TRBV12-3 or TRBV12-4 and TRBJ2-2; 7 bases are a match to TRBD1. The source material was cultured CD8+ T cells from PBMCs, sampled from culture after CMV antigen stimulation. Written as DNA, the CDR3 is TGTGCCAGCAGTTTAGCGTGGACAGGAGACACCGGGGAGCTGTTTTTT. This gives the protein CASSLAWTGDTGELFF.